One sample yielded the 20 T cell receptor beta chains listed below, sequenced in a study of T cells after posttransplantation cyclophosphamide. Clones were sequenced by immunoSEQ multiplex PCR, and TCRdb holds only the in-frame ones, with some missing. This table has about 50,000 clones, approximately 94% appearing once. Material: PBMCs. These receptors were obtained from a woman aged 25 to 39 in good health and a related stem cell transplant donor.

The CDR3 bases are TGTGCCAGCAGTTACTGGGGGGGTGGCAGGGAAGACGAGCAGTACTTC. Encoded protein: CASSYWGGGREDEQYF. This sequence joins TRBV6-6 and TRBJ2-7; TRBD2 agrees at 7 bases. Looked up from germline, CDR1 is MNHNY and CDR2 is SVGAGI (reference sequence). V lost 1 base to trimming and J lost 5 bases; unmatched junction nucleotides: 11. The CDR3 runs to 16 residues.

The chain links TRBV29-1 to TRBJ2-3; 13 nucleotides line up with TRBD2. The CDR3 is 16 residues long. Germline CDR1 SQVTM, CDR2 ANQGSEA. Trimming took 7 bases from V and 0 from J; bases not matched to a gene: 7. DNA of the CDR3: TGCAGCGGTTTGGGACTAGCGGGGTCTAGCACAGATACGCAGTATTTT. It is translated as CSGLGLAGSSTDTQYF.

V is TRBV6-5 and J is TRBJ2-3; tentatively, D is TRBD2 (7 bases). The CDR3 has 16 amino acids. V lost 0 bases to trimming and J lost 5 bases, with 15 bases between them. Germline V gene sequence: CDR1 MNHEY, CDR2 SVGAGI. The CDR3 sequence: CASSYSCGGPQDTQYF. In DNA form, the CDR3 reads TGTGCCAGCAGTTACTCTTGCGGGGGCCCCCAAGATACGCAGTATTTT.

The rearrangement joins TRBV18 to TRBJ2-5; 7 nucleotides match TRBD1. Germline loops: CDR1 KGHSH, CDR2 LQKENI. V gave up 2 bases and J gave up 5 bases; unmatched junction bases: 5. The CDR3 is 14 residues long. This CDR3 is CASSPRQGLETQYF. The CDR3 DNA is TGTGCCAGCTCACCAAGACAGGGTCTGGAGACCCAGTACTTC.

The CDR3 spells CASSFSGGNTGELFF. The CDR3 DNA reads TGTGCCAGCAGCTTTAGCGGGGGGAACACCGGGGAGCTGTTTTTT. The chain joins TRBV11-2 to TRBJ2-2, with TRBD2 matching 9 bases. The CDR3 has 15 residues. The junction had 0 bases not matched to a gene; V was cut back by 3 bases and J by 1 base. The germline CDR1 and CDR2 sequences are SGHAT and FQNNGV.

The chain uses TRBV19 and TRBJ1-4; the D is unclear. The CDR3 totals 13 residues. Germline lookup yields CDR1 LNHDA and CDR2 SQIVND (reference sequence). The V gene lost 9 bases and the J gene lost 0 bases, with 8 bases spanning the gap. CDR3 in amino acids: CASAGTTNEKLFF. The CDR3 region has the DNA TGTGCCAGCGCCGGGACAACTAATGAAAAACTGTTTTTT.

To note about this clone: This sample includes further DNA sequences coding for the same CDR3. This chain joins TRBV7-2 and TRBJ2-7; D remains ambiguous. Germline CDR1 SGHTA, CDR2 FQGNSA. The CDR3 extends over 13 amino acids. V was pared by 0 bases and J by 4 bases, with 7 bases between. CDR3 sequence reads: CASSLARGYEQYF. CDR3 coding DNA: TGTGCCAGCAGCTTAGCCCGAGGATACGAGCAGTACTTC.

The CDR3 spells CASRTGTANTEAFF. The CDR3 bases are TGTGCCAGCAGAACCGGGACAGCGAACACTGAAGCTTTCTTT. V usage is TRBV6-5 and J usage is TRBJ1-1; 7 bases agree with TRBD1. Per the germline V gene, CDR1 is MNHEY and CDR2 is SVGAGI. The CDR3 consists of 14 residues. V was clipped by 6 bases and J by 1 base; unmatched bases: 5.

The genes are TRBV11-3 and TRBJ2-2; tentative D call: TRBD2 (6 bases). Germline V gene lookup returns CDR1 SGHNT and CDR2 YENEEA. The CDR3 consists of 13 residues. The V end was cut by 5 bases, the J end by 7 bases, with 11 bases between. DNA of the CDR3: TGTGCCAGCAGCCTAGGGACTTTCGGGGAGCTGTTTTTT. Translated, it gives CASSLGTFGELFF.

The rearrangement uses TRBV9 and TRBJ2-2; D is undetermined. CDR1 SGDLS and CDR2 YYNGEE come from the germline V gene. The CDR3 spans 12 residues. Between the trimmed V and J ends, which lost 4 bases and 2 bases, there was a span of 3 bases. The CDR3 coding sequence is TGTGCCAGCAGCCTCAACACCGGGGAGCTGTTTTTT. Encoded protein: CASSLNTGELFF.

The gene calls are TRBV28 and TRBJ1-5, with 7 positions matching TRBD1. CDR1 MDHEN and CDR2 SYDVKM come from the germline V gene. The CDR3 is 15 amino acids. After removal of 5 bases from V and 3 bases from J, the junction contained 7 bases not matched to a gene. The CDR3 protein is CASSPRTGYNQPQHF. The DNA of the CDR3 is TGTGCCAGCAGTCCAAGGACAGGATACAATCAGCCCCAGCATTTT.

CDR3 sequence reads: CASSKPPGQGTYEQYF. The DNA of the CDR3 is TGTGCCAGCAGCAAACCACCGGGACAGGGAACCTACGAGCAGTACTTC. The V and J genes are TRBV21-1 and TRBJ2-7; TRBD1 is taken as the D call from the table, unchecked against the DNA. TRBV21-1 constitutes a pseudogene. The CDR3 loop spans 16 amino acids.

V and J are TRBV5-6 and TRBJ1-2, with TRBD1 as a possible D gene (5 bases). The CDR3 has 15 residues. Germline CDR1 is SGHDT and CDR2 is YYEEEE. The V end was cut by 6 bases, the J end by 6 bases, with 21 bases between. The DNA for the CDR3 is TGTGCCAGCATAAAAACTTCGGGGGGAATTCATGGCTACACCTTC. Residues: CASIKTSGGIHGYTF.

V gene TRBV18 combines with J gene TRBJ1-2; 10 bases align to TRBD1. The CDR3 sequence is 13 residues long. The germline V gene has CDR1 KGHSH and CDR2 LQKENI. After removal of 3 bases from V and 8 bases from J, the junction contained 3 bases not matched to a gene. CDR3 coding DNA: TGTGCCAGCTCACCGGGGACAGGGGAAGGCTACACCTTC. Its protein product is CASSPGTGEGYTF.

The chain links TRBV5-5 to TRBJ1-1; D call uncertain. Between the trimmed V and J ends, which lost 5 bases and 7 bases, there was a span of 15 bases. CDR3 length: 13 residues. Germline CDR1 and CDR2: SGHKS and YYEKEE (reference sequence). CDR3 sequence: CASRWELTFEAFF. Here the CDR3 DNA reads TGTGCCAGCAGGTGGGAGCTCACCTTTGAAGCTTTCTTT.

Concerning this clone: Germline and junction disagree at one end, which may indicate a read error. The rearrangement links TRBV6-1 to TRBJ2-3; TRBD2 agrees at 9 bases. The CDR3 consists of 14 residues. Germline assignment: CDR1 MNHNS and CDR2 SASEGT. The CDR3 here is CASSSGTSRDTQYF. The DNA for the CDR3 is TGTGCCAGCAGTTCCGGGACTAGCAGAGATACGCAGTATTTT.

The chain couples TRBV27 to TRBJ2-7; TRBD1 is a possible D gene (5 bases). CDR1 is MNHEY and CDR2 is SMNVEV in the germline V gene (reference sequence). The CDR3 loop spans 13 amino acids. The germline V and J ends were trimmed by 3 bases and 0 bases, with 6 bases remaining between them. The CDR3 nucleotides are TGTGCCAGCAGTTTGACAGCCTCCTACGAGCAGTACTTC. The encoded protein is CASSLTASYEQYF.

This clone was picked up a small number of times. CDR3 amino acids: CASSSLANSGGAYNEQFF. CDR3 DNA: TGTGCCAGCAGCTCCCTAGCTAATAGCGGGGGGGCCTACAATGAGCAGTTCTTC. The chain joins TRBV9 to TRBJ2-1, with 11 positions matching TRBD2. The CDR3 has 18 amino acids. From germline, CDR1 is SGDLS and CDR2 YYNGEE. After removal of 4 bases from V and 2 bases from J, the junction contained 11 bases not matched to a gene. Full variable domain (rest looked up from reference TRBV9 and TRBJ2-1): DSGVTQTPKHLITATGQRVTLRCSPRSGDLSVYWYQQSLDQGLQFLIQYYNGEERAKGNILERFSAQQFPDLHSELNLSSLELGDSALYFCASSSLANSGGAYNEQFFGPGTRLTVL.

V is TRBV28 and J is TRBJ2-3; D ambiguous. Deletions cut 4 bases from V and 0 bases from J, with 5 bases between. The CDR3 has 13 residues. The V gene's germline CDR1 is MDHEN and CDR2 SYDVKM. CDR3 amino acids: CASSSPSTDTQYF. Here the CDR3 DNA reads TGTGCCAGCAGTTCTCCCAGCACAGATACGCAGTATTTT.

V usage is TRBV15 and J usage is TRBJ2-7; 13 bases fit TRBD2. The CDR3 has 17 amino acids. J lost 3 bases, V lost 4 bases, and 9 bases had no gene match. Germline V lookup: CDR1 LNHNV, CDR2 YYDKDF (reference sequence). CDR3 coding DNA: TGTGCCACCAGCAAAACCAGGACTAGCGGGGGTATCTACGAGCAGTACTTC. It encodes CATSKTRTSGGIYEQYF.